Each of the 25 T cell receptor beta chains below was sequenced from the same sample in a study of T cell clusters in autoimmune cytopenias. Some 40,000 genome equivalents of blood DNA were amplified for TRB. Multiplex touch-down PCR amplified TRB using TRB-A and TRB-B pools in one tube. TCRdb re-called the multiplex PCR reads; every CDR3 protein appears as one record, without DNA. This table holds about 15,000 distinct CDR3 sequences. The sample was also reused in another study, on T cell repertoires in aging, cancer and after chemotherapy.

Sequencing input: peripheral blood. These receptors came from a human donor in good health.

The genes are TRBV19 and TRBJ2-7; TCRdb indicates TRBD1, and absent DNA this call remains unverified. This CDR3 contains 17 residues. Germline CDR1 and CDR2: LNHDA and SQIVND (reference sequence). The CDR3 sequence: CASSTLGYYGNEDEQYF.

The chain uses TRBV18 and TRBJ2-2; TCRdb proposes TRBD1, but this gene call is untestable without DNA. CDR3 length equals 15 residues. Per the germline V gene, CDR1 is KGHSH and CDR2 is LQKENI. The CDR3 loop is CASSPRTGSTGELFF. Complete variable domain (other parts from reference TRBV18 and TRBJ2-2): NAGVMQNPRHLVRRRGQEARLRCSPMKGHSHVYWYRQLPEEGLKFMVYLQKENIIDESGMPKERFSAEFPKEGPSILRIQQVVRGDSAAYFCASSPRTGSTGELFFGEGSRLTVL.

The chain uses TRBV6-4 and TRBJ2-3. Looked up from germline, CDR1 is MRHNA and CDR2 is SNTAGT. This CDR3 is 14 amino acids long. This chain's CDR3 is CASSDQTPADTQYF.

CDR3 region: CASSRTGVGDGYTF. The chain employs TRBV5-4 and TRBJ1-2; TCRdb returns TRBD1, unconfirmable since there is no DNA. There are 14 residues in the CDR3. The germline gives CDR1 SGHNT, CDR2 YYREEE (reference sequence).

This chain connects TRBV18 to TRBJ2-1; absent DNA, TCRdb's TRBD2 call cannot be checked. The germline V gene encodes CDR1 KGHSH and CDR2 LQKENI. The CDR3 has 12 amino acids. CDR3 amino acids: CASSPAQDEQFF.

This clonotype is classed as medium-sized by frequency. The chain recombines TRBV11-1 with TRBJ2-7; TCRdb lists TRBD1, though no DNA is available to test this call. Germline V CDR1 and CDR2: SGHAT, FQDESV (reference sequence). The CDR3 length is 13 residues. The CDR3 protein is CASSHGQIYEQYF.

V gene TRBV15 combines with J gene TRBJ2-1. The length of the CDR3 is 11 residues. Germline CDR1 reads LNHNV; CDR2 reads YYDKDF (reference sequence). CDR3 in amino acids: CATSETDEQFF.

The chain uses TRBV6-5 and TRBJ2-7; TCRdb names TRBD1, which stays unverified in the absence of DNA. This CDR3 is 14 amino acids long. The germline CDR1 and CDR2 sequences are MNHEY and SVGAGI. The CDR3: CASSRGQGGYEQYF.

The V gene is TRBV19, the J gene TRBJ1-3. CDR1 LNHDA and CDR2 SQIVND come from the germline V gene (reference sequence). The CDR3 runs 12 residues. CDR3 residues: CASNNFGNTIYF.

The J gene is TRBJ2-3, the V gene TRBV18; absent DNA, TCRdb's TRBD2 call cannot be checked. Germline lookup yields CDR1 KGHSH and CDR2 LQKENI. This CDR3 has 17 residues. CDR3 amino acids: CASSPPQGLADRGTQYF.

CDR3 loop: CAWSGGLHRRNTEAFF. The chain is built from TRBV30 and TRBJ1-1. The length of the CDR3 is 16 residues. Germline CDR1 reads GTSNPN; CDR2 reads SVGIG (reference sequence).

The chain recombines TRBV13 with TRBJ2-5. The CDR3 is 12 residues long. Germline V gene data show CDR1 as PRHDT and CDR2 as FYEKMQ (reference sequence). CDR3 residues: CASSLDRETQYF.

The CDR3 loop reads CSVRQVNTEAFF. V usage is TRBV29-1 and J usage is TRBJ1-1; TCRdb lists TRBD1, though no DNA is available to test this call. Per germline, CDR1 SQVTM and CDR2 ANQGSEA. The CDR3 covers 12 residues.

The chain combines TRBV6-1 with TRBJ2-7; TCRdb gives TRBD2 as the D gene, but with no DNA this cannot be confirmed. This CDR3 has 15 amino acids. CDR1 MNHNS and CDR2 SASEGT come from the germline V gene. The CDR3 region is CASREPRTGRDEQYF.

The chain couples TRBV7-6 to TRBJ2-3; the D call of TRBD2 rests on TCRdb alone, since no DNA is present to check it. Per germline, CDR1 SGHVS and CDR2 FNYEAQ. This CDR3 contains 14 residues. CDR3 loop: CASSLPSSGGTQYF.

This rearrangement joins TRBV19 to TRBJ2-1; without DNA, the TCRdb call of TRBD2 cannot be checked. Per germline, CDR1 LNHDA and CDR2 SQIVND (reference sequence). The CDR3 runs to 17 residues. This chain's CDR3 is CASSFYAGSSGYNEQFF.

This chain links TRBV6-5 with TRBJ2-1; absent DNA, TCRdb's TRBD2 call cannot be checked. The CDR3 contains 14 residues. The germline CDR1 and CDR2 sequences are MNHEY and SVGAGI. The CDR3 protein is CASQREALPNEQFF.

The chain recombines TRBV19 with TRBJ2-2; with no DNA, the TCRdb D assignment of TRBD1 cannot be verified. This CDR3 contains 15 residues. Germline V gene data show CDR1 as LNHDA and CDR2 as SQIVND (reference sequence). The CDR3 sequence: CASSIPGVNTGELFF. Together with reference TRBV19 and TRBJ2-2, the CDR3 gives the full variable domain: DGGITQSPKYLFRKEGQNVTLSCEQNLNHDAMYWYRQDPGQGLRLIYYSQIVNDFQKGDIAEGYSVSREKKESFPLTVTSAQKNPTAFYLCASSIPGVNTGELFFGEGSRLTVL.

The chain combines TRBV29-1 with TRBJ1-1; with no DNA, the TCRdb D assignment of TRBD1 cannot be verified. Germline lookup yields CDR1 SQVTM and CDR2 ANQGSEA. CDR3 length: 12 residues. The CDR3 sequence: CSGRQGNTEAFF.

The V and J genes are TRBV9 and TRBJ1-4. Germline lookup yields CDR1 SGDLS and CDR2 YYNGEE. The CDR3 sequence is 15 residues long. The CDR3 spells CASSAGGTPAGKLFF. Full variable domain (rest looked up from reference TRBV9 and TRBJ1-4): DSGVTQTPKHLITATGQRVTLRCSPRSGDLSVYWYQQSLDQGLQFLIQYYNGEERAKGNILERFSAQQFPDLHSELNLSSLELGDSALYFCASSAGGTPAGKLFFGSGTQLSVL.

This chain uses TRBV30 with TRBJ2-7; TCRdb's assignment of TRBD1 cannot be checked, as there is no DNA. Germline V gene sequence: CDR1 GTSNPN, CDR2 SVGIG (reference sequence). CDR3 length: 13 amino acids. CDR3 protein: CAWRGGTSYEQYF.

The chain recombines TRBV20-1 with TRBJ2-1; TCRdb's D gene call, TRBD2, goes unchecked for lack of DNA. The germline V gene encodes CDR1 DFQATT and CDR2 SNEGSKA (reference sequence). The CDR3 covers 14 residues. The CDR3 is CSARDRVVPYEQFF.

The chain uses TRBV27 and TRBJ2-7. The germline gives CDR1 MNHEY, CDR2 SMNVEV (reference sequence). This CDR3 is 14 amino acids long. The CDR3 protein is CASSYLGLFGEQYF.

The CDR3 sequence is CATDPTSGRNTGELFF. The genes are TRBV24-1 and TRBJ2-2; checking the TCRdb D call of TRBD2 is not possible without DNA. Germline CDR1 reads KGHDR; CDR2 reads SFDVKD. This CDR3 is 16 amino acids long.

In terms of frequency, this clonotype is medium-sized. The genes are TRBV19 and TRBJ2-1; as DNA is missing, the TRBD1 call by TCRdb cannot be tested. Germline-derived CDR1 and CDR2 are LNHDA and SQIVND (reference sequence). The CDR3 spans 11 residues. The CDR3 sequence: CATGEYNEQFF.